The T cell receptor (beta chain) under discussion was sequenced for a study of blood T cell repertoires in COVID-19 (dated by TCRdb to about 2020). About the study as a whole: The collaborator samples originated in the United States, Italy and Spain and spanned the acute and convalescent phases of COVID-19. The prospective study material was composed of cDNA or gDNA derived from T cells, B-cell-depleted T cells, or PBMCs. Deeply sampled blood TCRbeta repertoires from subjects exposed to, actively infected with, or recovered from COVID-19 were included in the dataset. The repertoires were released in a freely available public database intended as a resource for research on the immune response to SARS-CoV-2. The samples were drawn from two sources: the first 160 participants of the ongoing ImmuneRACE study, and 1,000 to 1,500 subjects contributed by 6 global collaborators. Nearly every sample came with metadata listing a de-identified subject ID, COVID-19 status, age in years and sex. HLA class I and class II types, where available, came from metadata supplied by the sample provider rather than from assay-based typing. Study-wide findings and limitations: The amount of clinical and demographic metadata varied by source and participant and was provided uncurated.

Comment on this clone: What antigen it recognizes has not been identified. Base qualities were left out, and no much larger clone turns up one base away.

The germline V gene (reference sequence) yields SGHNT for CDR1 and YYREEE for CDR2. Trimming removed 4 bases from V and 2 bases from J; the gene matches leave 5 bases unexplained. Including the terminal cysteine and phenylalanine, the CDR3 comprises 16 residues. Just the 48-base CDR3 DNA is kept, in frame starting at base 1. Enrolling through a virtual design, the prospective study's participants ranged in age from roughly 18 to 100 years and lived across roughly 24 United States geographic areas. In the prospective study, cohorts were assigned on the basis of participant-reported clinical history obtained from a screening survey and a study questionnaire. Mobile phlebotomists in the prospective study collected whole blood, serum and a nasopharyngeal or oropharyngeal swab from every participant. Over a 2-month period, participants in the prospective study had the option of providing additional blood draws and questionnaires. Prospective study blood samples were shipped either frozen or at room temperature before DNA extraction.

TCRbeta CDR3 regions were amplified from genomic DNA by means of the immunoSEQ Assay, a bias-controlled multiplex PCR. In the paper's pipeline: The number of nucleated cells in each sample was estimated by amplification of reference gene primers within the assay. Sequence reads were collapsed and filtered to measure the absolute abundance of every unique TCRbeta CDR3 rearrangement. For each sample, productive Simpson clonality was calculated as the square root of Simpson's diversity index over productive rearrangements. Held by TCRdb, this immuneACCESS table contains in-frame sequences only and omits some clones. Under half of the omission traces to an unresolved V gene where checked; the cause of the rest is unknown. The V and J calls and the clone size are those of that table, but D and trimming were determined from the DNA. This sample gives some 62,000 clones in total; more than 80% of them show up just once. Together, the top ten hold around 4.1% of the sample.

Sequenced material: PBMCs or T cells enriched from blood (not recorded which). This clonotype originated in a middle-aged woman with acute COVID-19. The rearranged chain carries TRBV5-4 and TRBJ2-1, and TRBD2 aligns with 11 junction nucleotides. For the CDR3, the sequence is CASSPRTSGPYNEQFF. The DNA sequence is TGTGCCAGCAGCCCGCGGACTAGCGGGCCCTACAATGAGCAGTTCTTC.